The entry that follows covers one T cell receptor (beta chain) sequence. It lacks a known antigen. One base away there is no much larger clone; base qualities are not given. The V end loses 1 base and the J end loses 3 bases, and a stretch of 10 bases separates them. The CDR3 numbers 14 residues from cysteine through phenylalanine. Left in the record is the CDR3 DNA by itself, 42 bases read in frame from the first base. Taken from the germline V gene, the CDR1 and CDR2 loops are SGDLS and YYNGEE. This specimen comes from a study of blood T cell repertoires in COVID-19 (dated by TCRdb to 2018 to 2020). Study-wide context: Samples from collaborators originated in the United States, Italy and Spain and spanned both the acute and convalescent phases of COVID-19. A freely available public database, intended as a resource for researchers studying the immune response to SARS-CoV-2, is where the repertoires were released. Samples were obtained from the ongoing ImmuneRACE study (first 160 participants) and from roughly 1,300 subjects provided by 6 global collaborators. A de-identified subject ID, COVID-19 status, age in years and sex were almost always included in the sample metadata. HLA class I and class II types, where available, came from metadata supplied by the sample provider rather than from assay-based typing. Subjects who had been exposed to COVID-19, were actively infected with it, or had recovered from it provided the deeply sampled blood TCRbeta repertoires that made up the dataset. The prospective study material was composed of cDNA or gDNA derived from T cells, B-cell-depleted T cells, or PBMCs.

Samples from volunteer blood donors who had recovered from COVID-19 were contributed by a second Seattle source. The collaborating institutions used their own protocols to collect whole blood in K2EDTA tubes. For TCRbeta analysis, collaborator samples were shipped as frozen whole blood, as isolated PBMCs, or as DNA extracted from either sample type. Results and caveats for the whole study, not just this receptor: How much clinical and demographic metadata was included differed by source and by participant, and the metadata was provided uncurated.

TCRbeta CDR3 regions were amplified from genomic DNA by means of the immunoSEQ Assay, a bias-controlled multiplex PCR. The authors processed their data as follows. The number of nucleated cells in each sample was estimated by amplification of reference gene primers within the assay. To quantify the absolute abundance of each unique TCRbeta CDR3 rearrangement, sequence reads were collapsed and filtered. For each sample, productive Simpson clonality was calculated as the square root of Simpson's diversity index over productive rearrangements. Not all clones reach the TCRdb copy of this immuneACCESS table, which keeps in-frame sequences only. Checked studies attribute under half of the gap to unresolved V genes and leave the rest unexplained. D and trimming come from the DNA, and the V and J calls and clone size come from that table. The sample contains over 200,000 clones, approximately 86% of them found a single time. The ten largest make up 3% of the sample.

The TCR sequence derives from a woman aged 30 to 39 who had recovered from COVID-19. The sample comprised peripheral blood. The V gene is TRBV9 and the J gene is TRBJ1-1, with the identity of the D gene unclear. The bases are TGTGCCAGCAGCGTATACTCTTTGGACACTGAAGCTTTCTTT. This encodes CASSVYSLDTEAFF. When the CDR3 is completed using the reference TRBV9 and TRBJ1-1 genes on either side, the full variable domain is DSGVTQTPKHLITATGQRVTLRCSPRSGDLSVYWYQQSLDQGLQFLIQYYNGEERAKGNILERFSAQQFPDLHSELNLSSLELGDSALYFCASSVYSLDTEAFFGQGTRLTVV.